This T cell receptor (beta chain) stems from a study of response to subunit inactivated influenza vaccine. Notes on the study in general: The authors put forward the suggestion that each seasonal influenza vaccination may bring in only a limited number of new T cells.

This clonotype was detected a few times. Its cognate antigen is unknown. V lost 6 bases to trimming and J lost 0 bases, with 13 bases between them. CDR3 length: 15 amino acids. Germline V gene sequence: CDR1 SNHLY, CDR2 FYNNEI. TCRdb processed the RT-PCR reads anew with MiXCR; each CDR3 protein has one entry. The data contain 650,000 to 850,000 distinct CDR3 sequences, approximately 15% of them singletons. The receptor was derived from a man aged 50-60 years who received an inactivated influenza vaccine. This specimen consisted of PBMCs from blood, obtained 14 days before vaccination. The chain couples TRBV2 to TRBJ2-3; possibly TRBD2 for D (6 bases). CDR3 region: CASSPIAVSTDTQYF. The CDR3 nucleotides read TGTGCCAGCAGCCCTATAGCGGTTAGCACAGATACGCAGTATTTT.